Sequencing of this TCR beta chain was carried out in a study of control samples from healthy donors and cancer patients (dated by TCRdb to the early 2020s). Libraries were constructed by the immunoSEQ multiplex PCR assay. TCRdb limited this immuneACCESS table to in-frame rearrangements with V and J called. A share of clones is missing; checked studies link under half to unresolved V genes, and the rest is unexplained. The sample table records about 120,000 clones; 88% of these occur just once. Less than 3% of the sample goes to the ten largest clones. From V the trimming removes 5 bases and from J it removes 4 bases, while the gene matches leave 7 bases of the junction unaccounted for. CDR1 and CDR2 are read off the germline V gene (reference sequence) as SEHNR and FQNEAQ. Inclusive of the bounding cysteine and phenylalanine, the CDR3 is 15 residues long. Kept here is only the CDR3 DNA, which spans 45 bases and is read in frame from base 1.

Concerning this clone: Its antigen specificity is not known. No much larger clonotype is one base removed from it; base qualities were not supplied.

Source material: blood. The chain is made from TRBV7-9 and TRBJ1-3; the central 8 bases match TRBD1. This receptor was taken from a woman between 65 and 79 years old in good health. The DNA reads TGTGCCAGCAGCGCGGACAGGGTGATCGGAAACACCATATATTTT. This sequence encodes CASSADRVIGNTIYF. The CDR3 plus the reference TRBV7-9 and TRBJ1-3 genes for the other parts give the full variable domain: DTGVSQNPRHKITKRGQNVTFRCDPISEHNRLYWYRQTLGQGPEFLTYFQNEAQLEKSRLLSDRFSAERPKGSFSTLEIQRTEQGDSAMYLCASSADRVIGNTIYFGEGSWLTVV.